The 12 T cell receptor beta chains below come from one sample, sequenced in a study of siplizumab effects on memory and regulatory T cells. Data came from immunoSEQ multiplex PCR; TCRdb stores just in-frame clones and leaves some out. The sample gives more than 70,000 clones, 95% of which show up once; around a sixth is in the top ten. Sequencing was carried out using CD8+ T cells sorted from blood. These receptors all stem from a human donor in good health.

This clone was picked up one time. V and J are TRBV9 and TRBJ2-2; unclear D gene. Germline CDR1 SGDLS, CDR2 YYNGEE. There are 11 residues in the CDR3. V lost 0 bases and J 9 bases, leaving 3 bases between the germline ends. The CDR3 region is CASSVDRELFF. CDR3 coding DNA: TGTGCCAGCAGCGTAGACAGGGAGCTGTTTTTT.

The chain is built from TRBV28 and TRBJ2-3; 9 bases agree with TRBD2. This CDR3 comprises 12 residues. The V gene end was trimmed by 6 bases and the J gene end by 7 bases; junction bases not matched to a gene: 2. Germline V gene lookup returns CDR1 MDHEN and CDR2 SYDVKM. CDR3 region: CASRREGYTQYF. CDR3 coding DNA: TGTGCCAGCAGGCGGGAGGGGTATACGCAGTATTTT.

The chain uses TRBV11-2 and TRBJ2-7; no reliable D call. The length of the CDR3 is 10 residues. V gave up 3 bases and J gave up 5 bases, with 2 bases separating them. The germline gives CDR1 SGHAT, CDR2 FQNNGV. CDR3 sequence reads: CASSFDEQYF. CDR3 nucleotides: TGTGCCAGCAGCTTTGACGAGCAGTACTTC.

This clone was seen once. The chain links TRBV5-4 to TRBJ2-1; 8 bases map to TRBD2. The germline gives CDR1 SGHNT, CDR2 YYREEE (reference sequence). CDR3 length equals 15 residues. Unmatched junction bases numbered 3, after V lost 4 bases and J lost 0 bases. The chain's CDR3 is CASSITSGSYNEQFF. DNA for the CDR3: TGTGCCAGCAGCATTACTAGCGGCTCCTACAATGAGCAGTTCTTC.

This chain links TRBV5-4 with TRBJ2-3, with 9 bases that match TRBD1. Per germline, CDR1 SGHNT and CDR2 YYREEE (reference sequence). This CDR3 contains 15 residues. Unmatched junction bases numbered 8, after V lost 5 bases and J lost 4 bases. CDR3 sequence reads: CASRHGTGSPDTQYF. Here the CDR3 DNA reads TGTGCCAGCAGACATGGGACAGGGAGCCCAGATACGCAGTATTTT. Looking up the rest from reference TRBV5-4 and TRBJ2-3 gives the full variable domain: ETGVTQSPTHLIKTRGQQVTLRCSSQSGHNTVSWYQQALGQGPQFIFQYYREEENGRGNFPPRFSGLQFPNYSSELNVNALELDDSALYLCASRHGTGSPDTQYFGPGTRLTVL.

The chain carries TRBV6-5 and TRBJ1-5; TRBD1 agrees at 7 bases. The germline V gene encodes CDR1 MNHEY and CDR2 SVGAGI. The CDR3 contains 14 residues. J was trimmed by 9 bases and V by 4 bases; bases with no gene match: 9. This chain's CDR3 is CASSSGQDLGPQHF. Here the CDR3 DNA reads TGTGCCAGCAGTTCCGGACAGGACTTGGGGCCCCAGCATTTT.

The rearrangement uses TRBV7-8 and TRBJ2-5, with D uncertain. Germline CDR1 and CDR2: SGHVS and FQNEAQ. Trimming pared 5 bases from V and 9 bases from J, leaving 7 bases between. There are 10 residues in the CDR3. CDR3 nucleotides: TGTGCCAGCAGCAATGAGGCCCAGTACTTC. Amino acids: CASSNEAQYF.

The chain recombines TRBV6-1 with TRBJ2-7; 13 bases match TRBD2. Unmatched junction bases numbered 5, after V lost 0 bases and J lost 3 bases. This CDR3 region has 17 residues. Germline loops: CDR1 MNHNS, CDR2 SASEGT. This CDR3 reads CASSEARLAGGFYEQYF. DNA of the CDR3: TGTGCCAGCAGTGAAGCGAGACTAGCGGGAGGCTTCTACGAGCAGTACTTC.

This chain links TRBV11-2 with TRBJ1-4; no clear D. Trimming left V 3 bases short and J 6 bases short, with 20 bases between. Germline V gene lookup returns CDR1 SGHAT and CDR2 FQNNGV. The CDR3 has 17 amino acids. CDR3 DNA: TGTGCCAGCAGCTTCCTTAGAACAGACCCAAGCGATGAAAAACTGTTTTTT. Protein: CASSFLRTDPSDEKLFF.

For this clone: One end of the junction is discordant with germline, which a read error may explain. The V gene is TRBV2, the J gene TRBJ2-3; no firm D call. CDR1 and CDR2 (germline): SNHLY, FYNNEI. The CDR3 loop spans 12 amino acids. The CDR3 spells CASREAIDTQYF. CDR3 DNA sequence: TGTGCCAGCAGAGAAGCTATAGATACGCAGTATTTT.

The V and J genes are TRBV19 and TRBJ2-6; 8 bases are a match to TRBD1. Germline values: CDR1 LNHDA, CDR2 SQIVND (reference sequence). This CDR3 comprises 17 residues. The ends lost 10 bases at V and 0 bases at J; junction bases unmatched: 11. The CDR3 here is CATQAGTGYSGANVLTF. The CDR3 DNA sequence: TGTGCCACCCAAGCCGGGACAGGCTACTCTGGGGCCAACGTCCTGACTTTC.

This chain uses TRBV9 with TRBJ2-3; possibly TRBD2 for D (5 bases). The CDR3 is 15 residues long. Trimming took off 0 bases at V and 2 bases at J, with 10 bases between the two ends. Germline CDR1 and CDR2: SGDLS and YYNGEE. The CDR3 nucleotides are TGTGCCAGCAGCGTAGTCGGGCGGGCCACAGATACGCAGTATTTT. It translates to CASSVVGRATDTQYF.